This T cell receptor beta chain was recovered during a study of identical twins. General observations from the study: Weaker excess sharing between twins was seen in beta out-of-frame sequences.

CDR1 is SGHRS, CDR2 YFSETQ, per germline. Trimming removed 4 bases from V and 5 bases from J, with 19 bases in between. CDR3 length equals 15 residues. A universal primer site was added by template switching, and unique molecular identifiers were carried by the cDNA. TCRdb redid the calling of the 5' RACE reads with MiXCR, one entry per CDR3 protein. The repertoire holds fewer than 250,000 distinct CDR3 sequences, approximately 16% seen once, with 35% to 50% in the top ten. Points on this clonotype: Its antigen remains unidentified.

These data also formed part of another study, on T cells expressing NK-cell markers.

The chain recombines TRBV5-1 with TRBJ2-7; no firm D call. The specimen sequenced was CD8+ T cells sorted from blood. The clonotype was recovered from a woman under 30 in good health. CDR3 protein: CASSPLGKAVNEQYF. The CDR3 coding sequence is TGCGCCAGCAGCCCCCTAGGCAAGGCCGTGAACGAGCAGTACTTC.